A single sample gave rise to the 19 T cell receptor beta chains below, sequenced in a study of T cell repertoires in cytomegalovirus infection. These receptors lack a known antigen. MiXCR, applied by TCRdb to the reads, yields one record per CDR3 protein. The sample records under 150,000 distinct CDR3 sequences, around 30% being singletons. The source was CD8+ T cells from cultured PBMCs, collected from culture after CMV antigen stimulation. The receptors derive from a human donor in good health (CMV status not recorded). Some clones in this sample may be carry-over from other donors' samples.

A word on this clonotype: Being one base from a much bigger clone, this may be a read error. The chain uses TRBV11-2 and TRBJ2-7; D is unclear. With 3 bases removed from V and 2 bases from J, the gap between germline ends came to 11 bases. From germline, CDR1 is SGHAT and CDR2 FQNNGV. The CDR3 sequence is 14 residues long. CDR3 amino acids: CASSLERSPYEQYF. The CDR3 DNA reads TGTGCCAGCAGCTTGGAGAGGAGCCCCTACGAGCAGTACTTC. Complete variable domain (other parts from reference TRBV11-2 and TRBJ2-7): EAGVAQSPRYKIIEKRQSVAFWCNPISGHATLYWYQQILGQGPKLLIQFQNNGVVDDSQLPKDRFSAERLKGVDSTLKIQPAKLEDSAVYLCASSLERSPYEQYFGPGTRLTVT.

In its sample, this clonotype was seen a few times. The chain is built from TRBV27 and TRBJ1-5; unclear D gene. V was pared by 9 bases and J by 5 bases, with 14 bases between. The CDR3 has 13 amino acids. Germline CDR1 reads MNHEY; CDR2 reads SMNVEV (reference sequence). The chain's CDR3 is CASSQGRYQPQHF. CDR3 coding DNA: TGTGCCAGTAGTCAAGGGAGGTATCAGCCCCAGCATTTT.

As regards this clonotype: A much bigger clone sits one base away, suggesting this may be a read error. This rearrangement joins TRBV29-1 to TRBJ1-1; D unresolved. The CDR3 totals 11 residues. With 5 bases removed from V and 1 base from J, the gap between germline ends came to 5 bases. CDR1 is SQVTM and CDR2 is ANQGSEA in the germline V gene. The CDR3 reads CSVNRNTEAFF. The CDR3 coding sequence is TGCAGCGTTAACAGGAACACTGAAGCTTTCTTT.

In its sample, this clonotype was seen a few times. V is TRBV6-6 and J is TRBJ1-4; D gene uncertain. The CDR3 runs to 11 residues. The germline V and J ends were trimmed by 6 bases and 3 bases, with 2 bases remaining between them. Germline CDR1 is MNHNY and CDR2 is SVGAGI (reference sequence). The CDR3 DNA is TGTGCCAGCAGGGCTAATGAAAAACTGTTTTTT. It yields the protein CASRANEKLFF.

This clonotype was counted a few times. The gene calls are TRBV4-1 and TRBJ1-4; D is undetermined. V dropped 4 bases and J dropped 0 bases, with 9 bases sitting between them. The CDR3 totals 15 residues. Looked up from germline, CDR1 is MGHRA and CDR2 is YSYEKL. The CDR3 DNA reads TGCGCCAGCAGCCCGGAACTTGCAACTAATGAAAAACTGTTTTTT. Translated, it gives CASSPELATNEKLFF.

This rearrangement joins TRBV2 to TRBJ2-7, with TRBD1 identical over 11 bases. J gave up 1 base and V 4 bases, and 6 bases lay outside the gene matches. Germline V gene lookup returns CDR1 SNHLY and CDR2 FYNNEI. CDR3 length: 16 amino acids. The CDR3 nucleotides are TGTGCCAGCAGTGGAAGGACAGGGGGCGTTTCCTACGAGCAGTACTTC. Encoded protein: CASSGRTGGVSYEQYF.

This clonotype showed up just a few times. This sequence joins TRBV7-2 and TRBJ2-7; 11 positions match TRBD2. Germline V CDR1 and CDR2: SGHTA, FQGNSA. CDR3 length: 14 amino acids. Losses at the gene ends were 5 bases for V and 4 bases for J; bases not matched to a gene: 4. The CDR3: CASSALAGGYEQYF. CDR3 nucleotide sequence: TGTGCCAGCAGCGCGCTAGCGGGGGGTTACGAGCAGTACTTC.

This clonotype has at least ten counts. The chain's CDR3 is CASSLAGQESYNEQFF. The CDR3 bases are TGTGCCAGCAGCTTGGCGGGACAGGAATCCTACAATGAGCAGTTCTTC. This rearrangement joins TRBV7-2 to TRBJ2-1; 8 bases are shared with TRBD1. In germline, CDR1 is SGHTA, CDR2 FQGNSA. The V gene end was trimmed by 3 bases and the J gene end by 1 base; junction bases not matched to a gene: 5. This CDR3 has 16 residues. The full variable domain, its missing parts supplied by reference TRBV7-2 and TRBJ2-1, is GAGVSQSPSNKVTEKGKDVELRCDPISGHTALYWYRQSLGQGLEFLIYFQGNSAPDKSGLPSDRFSAERTGGSVSTLTIQRTQQEDSAVYLCASSLAGQESYNEQFFGPGTRLTVL.

The rearrangement joins TRBV6-6 to TRBJ2-1, with D perhaps TRBD2 (6 bases). In germline, CDR1 is MNHNY, CDR2 SVGAGI (reference sequence). V lost 5 bases and J 10 bases, leaving 9 bases between the germline ends. The CDR3 loop spans 11 amino acids. This CDR3 reads CASSTGLEQFF. For the CDR3, the DNA is TGTGCCAGCAGTACCGGACTAGAGCAGTTCTTC.

The J gene is TRBJ2-2, the V gene TRBV4-1, with 9 bases matching TRBD1. The CDR3 extends over 17 amino acids. Germline CDR1 MGHRA, CDR2 YSYEKL. V lost 0 bases and J lost 4; bases outside the gene matches: 6. CDR3 coding DNA: TGCGCCAGCAGCCAAGACCCCGGACAGGGGACCACCGGGGAGCTGTTTTTT. Amino acid sequence: CASSQDPGQGTTGELFF.

This clonotype was counted only a few times. This chain uses TRBV27 with TRBJ2-1, with 7 bases aligning to TRBD1. This CDR3 is 14 amino acids long. The V segment lost 4 bases and the J segment 6 bases; nucleotides outside the gene matches: 6. Per the germline V gene, CDR1 is MNHEY and CDR2 is SMNVEV (reference sequence). CDR3 sequence: CASSSPDRINEQFF. Written as DNA, the CDR3 is TGTGCCAGCAGTTCCCCGGACAGGATCAATGAGCAGTTCTTC.

The chain has TRBV29-1 and TRBJ1-3, with a weak D call TRBD1 (5 bases). The CDR3 totals 15 residues. Per the germline V gene, CDR1 is SQVTM and CDR2 is ANQGSEA. The V end was cut by 2 bases, the J end by 1 base, with 12 bases between. The CDR3 sequence is CSVEKAGRSGNTIYF. CDR3 DNA sequence: TGCAGCGTTGAAAAAGCAGGGAGGTCTGGAAACACCATATATTTT.

This clonotype was detected only a few times. CDR3 region: CASSFGQVTEAFF. The CDR3 DNA reads TGTGCCAGCAGCTTCGGACAAGTCACTGAAGCTTTCTTT. This chain joins TRBV9 and TRBJ1-1; weak D call: TRBD1 (5 bases). Trimming stripped 4 bases from V and 4 bases from J, with 11 bases between. Germline-derived CDR1 and CDR2 are SGDLS and YYNGEE. The CDR3 sequence is 13 residues long.

A note on this clonotype: The conserved phenylalanine or tryptophan is not found at the CDR3 terminus, so this likely reflects a read error. The chain is built from TRBV7-2 and TRBJ2-3; TRBD2 is a possible D gene (8 bases). This CDR3 is 16 amino acids long. CDR1 and CDR2 from the germline V gene are SGHTA and FQGNSA. The V end was cut by 5 bases, the J end by 1 base, with 16 bases between. DNA for the CDR3: TGTGCCAGCAGCCGCCCCGGGAGGGGGCGCACAGATACGCAGTATTCT. It translates to CASSRPGRGRTDTQYS.

The table lists this clonotype with a few counts. This chain connects TRBV7-2 to TRBJ1-2; D remains ambiguous. Trimming shortened V by 1 base and J by 2 bases, and 11 bases separated the two germline ends. This CDR3 comprises 15 residues. Germline CDR1 and CDR2: SGHTA and FQGNSA. This CDR3 reads CASSLDSGYNYGYTF. CDR3 DNA sequence: TGTGCCAGCAGCTTAGATTCTGGATACAACTATGGCTACACCTTC.

The sample holds a few counts of this clonotype. CDR3 nucleotide sequence: TGTGCCAGCAGTCCCCAAGGGGTCGAGCAGTACTTC. Residues: CASSPQGVEQYF. V usage is TRBV5-8 and J usage is TRBJ2-7, with D possibly matching TRBD1 (5 bases). Germline CDR1 and CDR2: SGHTS and YDEGEE. This CDR3 has 12 amino acids. Trimming took 5 bases from V and 6 from J, leaving 12 bases between them.

This clonotype was seen only a few times. CDR3 loop: CASSQNMGTSVTGELFF. The CDR3 DNA is TGTGCCAGCAGCCAAAACATGGGGACTAGCGTAACCGGGGAGCTGTTTTTT. The genes are TRBV7-3 and TRBJ2-2; 10 bases are a match to TRBD2. The CDR3 is made up of 17 amino acids. Germline CDR1 reads SGHTA; CDR2 reads FQGTGA. Unmatched junction bases numbered 11, after V lost 5 bases and J lost 5 bases.

The gene calls are TRBV5-8 and TRBJ1-2; no definite D call. CDR3 length equals 12 residues. V was trimmed by 2 bases and J by 8 bases, leaving 10 bases between them. CDR1 and CDR2 (germline): SGHTS, YDEGEE. Written as DNA, the CDR3 is TGTGCCAGCAGCTTTTTAGCGGACGGCTACACCTTC. Residues: CASSFLADGYTF.

Only a few counts were recorded for this clonotype. The chain couples TRBV6-5 to TRBJ2-1; TRBD2 matches at 7 bases. This CDR3 has 16 residues. With 4 bases clipped from V and 9 bases from J, the junction kept 15 bases outside the gene matches. Germline-derived CDR1 and CDR2 are MNHEY and SVGAGI. The CDR3 loop reads CASSFTMGLPRGEQFF. Here the CDR3 DNA reads TGTGCCAGCAGTTTCACCATGGGACTACCTCGCGGTGAGCAGTTCTTC.